This TCR beta chain was recorded in a study of T cell responses to AZD1222 COVID-19 vaccine. Study in general: Pooled together were second doses at about 4 or about 12 weeks. Study conclusions and caveats: Two AZD1222 doses significantly raised spike-specific TCR breadth and depth over controls. CD4 TCRs covered the whole spike, strongest at regions 160-218 and 743-854.

Some clones are missing from TCRdb's copy, which holds only in-frame ones; the method was immunoSEQ multiplex PCR. Of about 180,000 clones in the sample, 88% were seen once. A remark on this clone: Its antigen is unidentified.

Trimming cost V 2 bases and J 3 bases; bases outside gene matches: 12. Germline V gene data show CDR1 as KGHDR and CDR2 as SFDVKD. This CDR3 contains 18 residues. The clonotype was recovered from an adult in good health. The chain couples TRBV24-1 to TRBJ2-5; 9 positions agree with TRBD1. Material: peripheral blood, obtained on day 0 of AZD1222 vaccination. In DNA, the CDR3 is TGTGCCACCAGTGATTGGGACAGGGTCTCACCTAAAAAAGAGACCCAGTACTTC. Amino acid sequence: CATSDWDRVSPKKETQYF.